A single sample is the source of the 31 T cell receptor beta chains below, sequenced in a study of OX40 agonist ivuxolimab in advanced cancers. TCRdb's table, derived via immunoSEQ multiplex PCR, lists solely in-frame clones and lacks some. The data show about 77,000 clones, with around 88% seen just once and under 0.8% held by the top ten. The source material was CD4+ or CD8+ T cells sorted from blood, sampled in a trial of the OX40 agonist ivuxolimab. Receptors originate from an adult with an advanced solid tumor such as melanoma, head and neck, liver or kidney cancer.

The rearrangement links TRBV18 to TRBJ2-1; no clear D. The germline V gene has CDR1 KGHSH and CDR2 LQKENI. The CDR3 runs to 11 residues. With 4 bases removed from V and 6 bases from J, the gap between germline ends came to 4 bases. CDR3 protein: CASSRGNEQFF. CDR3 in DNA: TGTGCCAGCTCACGCGGCAATGAGCAGTTCTTC.

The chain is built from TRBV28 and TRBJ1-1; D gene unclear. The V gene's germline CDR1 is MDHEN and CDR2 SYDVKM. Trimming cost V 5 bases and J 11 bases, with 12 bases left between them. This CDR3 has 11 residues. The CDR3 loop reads CASSIGQTAFF. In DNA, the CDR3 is TGTGCCAGCAGTATCGGGCAGACCGCTTTCTTT.

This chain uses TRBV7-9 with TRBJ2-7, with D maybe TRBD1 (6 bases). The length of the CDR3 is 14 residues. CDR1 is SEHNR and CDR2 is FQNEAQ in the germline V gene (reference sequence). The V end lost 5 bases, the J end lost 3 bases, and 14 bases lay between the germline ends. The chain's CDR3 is CASSPRDTFYEQYF. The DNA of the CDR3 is TGTGCCAGCAGCCCCAGGGACACCTTCTACGAGCAGTACTTC.

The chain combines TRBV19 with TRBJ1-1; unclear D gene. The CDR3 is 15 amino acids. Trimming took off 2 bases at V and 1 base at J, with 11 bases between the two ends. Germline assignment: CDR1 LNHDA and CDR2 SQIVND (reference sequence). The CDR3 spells CASSITNRPNTEAFF. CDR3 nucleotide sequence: TGTGCCAGTAGTATAACGAACAGACCGAACACTGAAGCTTTCTTT.

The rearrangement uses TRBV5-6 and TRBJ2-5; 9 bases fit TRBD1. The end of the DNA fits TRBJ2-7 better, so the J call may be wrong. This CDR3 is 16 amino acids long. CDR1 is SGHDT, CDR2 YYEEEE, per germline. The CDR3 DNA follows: TGTGCCAGCAGCTCGTCGGCCGGGACAGGGCCCTACGAGCAGTACTTC. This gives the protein CASSSSAGTGPYEQYF.

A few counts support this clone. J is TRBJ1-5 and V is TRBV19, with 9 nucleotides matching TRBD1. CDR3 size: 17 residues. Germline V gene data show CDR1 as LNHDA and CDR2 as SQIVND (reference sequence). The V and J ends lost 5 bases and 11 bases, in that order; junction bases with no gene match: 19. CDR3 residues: CASSSDSGTGKMRAQHF. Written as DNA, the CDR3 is TGTGCCAGTAGTTCGGATTCCGGGACAGGGAAAATGCGAGCCCAGCATTTT.

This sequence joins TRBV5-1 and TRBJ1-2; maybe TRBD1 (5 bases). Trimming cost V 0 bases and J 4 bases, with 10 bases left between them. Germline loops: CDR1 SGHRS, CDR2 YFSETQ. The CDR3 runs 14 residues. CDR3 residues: CASSLGDGRYGYTF. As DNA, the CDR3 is TGCGCCAGCAGCTTGGGGGACGGACGCTATGGCTACACCTTC.

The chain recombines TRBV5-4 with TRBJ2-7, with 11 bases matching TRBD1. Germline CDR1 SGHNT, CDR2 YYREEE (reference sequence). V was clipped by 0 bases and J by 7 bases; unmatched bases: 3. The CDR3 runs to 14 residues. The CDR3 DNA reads TGTGCCAGCAGCTTGGGGGACAGGGGGATGGAGCAGTACTTC. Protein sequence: CASSLGDRGMEQYF.

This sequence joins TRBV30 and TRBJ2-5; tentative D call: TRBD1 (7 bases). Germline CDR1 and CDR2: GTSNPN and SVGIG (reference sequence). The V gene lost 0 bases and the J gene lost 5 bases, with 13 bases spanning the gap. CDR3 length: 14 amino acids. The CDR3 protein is CAWSVGGGGETQYF. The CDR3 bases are TGTGCCTGGAGTGTAGGAGGGGGCGGTGAGACCCAGTACTTC.

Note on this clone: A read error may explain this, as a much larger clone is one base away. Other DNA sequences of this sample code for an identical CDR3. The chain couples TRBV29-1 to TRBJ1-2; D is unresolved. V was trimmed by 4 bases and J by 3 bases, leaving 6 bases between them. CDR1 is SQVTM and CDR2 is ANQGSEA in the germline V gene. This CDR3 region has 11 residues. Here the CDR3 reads CSVGRDYGYTF. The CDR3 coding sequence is TGCAGCGTTGGTAGGGACTATGGCTACACCTTC.

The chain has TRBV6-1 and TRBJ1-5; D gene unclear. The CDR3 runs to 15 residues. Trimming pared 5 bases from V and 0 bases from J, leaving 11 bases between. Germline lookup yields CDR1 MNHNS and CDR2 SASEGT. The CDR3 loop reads CASSLLSDSNQPQHF. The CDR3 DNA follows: TGTGCCAGCAGTTTGCTTTCTGATAGCAATCAGCCCCAGCATTTT.

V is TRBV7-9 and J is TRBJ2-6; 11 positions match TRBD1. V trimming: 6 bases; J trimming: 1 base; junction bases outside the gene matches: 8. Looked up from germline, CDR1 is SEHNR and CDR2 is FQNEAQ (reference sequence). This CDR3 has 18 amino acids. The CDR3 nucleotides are TGTGCCAGCAGGGCCGGGACAGGGGGTTTTTCTGGGGCCAACGTCCTGACTTTC. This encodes CASRAGTGGFSGANVLTF. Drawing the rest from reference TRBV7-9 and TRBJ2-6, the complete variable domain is DTGVSQNPRHKITKRGQNVTFRCDPISEHNRLYWYRQTLGQGPEFLTYFQNEAQLEKSRLLSDRFSAERPKGSFSTLEIQRTEQGDSAMYLCASRAGTGGFSGANVLTFGAGSRLTVL.

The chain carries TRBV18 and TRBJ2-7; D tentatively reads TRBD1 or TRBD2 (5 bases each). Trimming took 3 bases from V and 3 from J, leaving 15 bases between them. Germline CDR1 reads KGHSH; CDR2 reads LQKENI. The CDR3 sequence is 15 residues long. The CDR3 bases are TGTGCCAGCTCACCTTCCGTCGGGGCGGTCTACGAGCAGTACTTC. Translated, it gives CASSPSVGAVYEQYF.

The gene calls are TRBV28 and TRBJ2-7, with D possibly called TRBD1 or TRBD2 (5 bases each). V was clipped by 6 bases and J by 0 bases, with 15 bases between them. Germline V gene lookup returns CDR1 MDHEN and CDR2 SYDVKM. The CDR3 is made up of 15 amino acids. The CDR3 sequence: CASSPPPGPSYEQYF. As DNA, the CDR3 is TGTGCCAGCAGCCCCCCTCCGGGGCCCTCCTACGAGCAGTACTTC.

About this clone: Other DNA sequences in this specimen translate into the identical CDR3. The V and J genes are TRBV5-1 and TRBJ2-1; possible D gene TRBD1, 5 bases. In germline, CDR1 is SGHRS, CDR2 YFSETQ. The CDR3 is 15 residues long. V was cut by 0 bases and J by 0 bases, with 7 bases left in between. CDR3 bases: TGCGCCAGCAGCTTGGGGGGCGCCTCCTACAATGAGCAGTTCTTC. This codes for CASSLGGASYNEQFF.

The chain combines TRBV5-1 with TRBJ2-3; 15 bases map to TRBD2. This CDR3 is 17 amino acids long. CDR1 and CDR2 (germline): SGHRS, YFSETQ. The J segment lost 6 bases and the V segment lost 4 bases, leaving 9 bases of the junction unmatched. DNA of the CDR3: TGCGCCAGCAGCATAGGACTAGCGGGAGGGCCTCGGGATACGCAGTATTTT. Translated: CASSIGLAGGPRDTQYF. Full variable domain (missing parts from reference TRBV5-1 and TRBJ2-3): KAGVTQTPRYLIKTRGQQVTLSCSPISGHRSVSWYQQTPGQGLQFLFEYFSETQRNKGNFPGRFSGRQFSNSRSEMNVSTLELGDSALYLCASSIGLAGGPRDTQYFGPGTRLTVL.

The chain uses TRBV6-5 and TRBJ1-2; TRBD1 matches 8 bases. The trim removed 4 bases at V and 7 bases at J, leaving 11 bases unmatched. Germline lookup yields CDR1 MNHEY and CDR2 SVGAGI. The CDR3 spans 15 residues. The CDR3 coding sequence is TGTGCCAGCAGTTCTCAGGGGGCGCGGGTTCTTGGCTACACCTTC. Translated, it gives CASSSQGARVLGYTF.

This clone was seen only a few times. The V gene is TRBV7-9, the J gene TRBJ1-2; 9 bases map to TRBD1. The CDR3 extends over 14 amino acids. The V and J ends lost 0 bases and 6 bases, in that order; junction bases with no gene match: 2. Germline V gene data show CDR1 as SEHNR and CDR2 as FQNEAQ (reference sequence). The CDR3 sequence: CASSLAGTGNGYTF. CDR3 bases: TGTGCCAGCAGCTTAGCCGGGACAGGGAATGGCTACACCTTC.

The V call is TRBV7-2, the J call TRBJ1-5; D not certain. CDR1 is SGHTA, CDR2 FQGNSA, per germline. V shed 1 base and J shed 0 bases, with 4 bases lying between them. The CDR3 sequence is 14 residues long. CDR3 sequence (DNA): TGTGCCAGCAGCTTAGACGGTAGCAATCAGCCCCAGCATTTT. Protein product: CASSLDGSNQPQHF.

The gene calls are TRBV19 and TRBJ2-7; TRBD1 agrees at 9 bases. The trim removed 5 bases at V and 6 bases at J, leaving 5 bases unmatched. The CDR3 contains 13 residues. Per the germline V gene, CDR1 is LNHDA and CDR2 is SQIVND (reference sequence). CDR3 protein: CASSRDRGSEQYF. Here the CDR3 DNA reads TGTGCCAGTAGTCGAGACAGGGGGAGCGAGCAGTACTTC.

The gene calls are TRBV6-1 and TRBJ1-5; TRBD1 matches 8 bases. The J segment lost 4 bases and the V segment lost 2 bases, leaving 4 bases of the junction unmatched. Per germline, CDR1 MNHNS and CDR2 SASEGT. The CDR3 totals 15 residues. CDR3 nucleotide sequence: TGTGCCAGCAGTGAATTGGGGACAGGAAATCAGCCCCAGCATTTT. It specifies CASSELGTGNQPQHF.

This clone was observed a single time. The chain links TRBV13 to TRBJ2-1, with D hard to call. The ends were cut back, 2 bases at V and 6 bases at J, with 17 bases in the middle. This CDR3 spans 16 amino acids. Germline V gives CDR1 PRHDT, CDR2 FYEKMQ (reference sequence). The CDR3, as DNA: TGTGCCAGCAGCTTATTCCGCCAAGTGGAAATCAATGAGCAGTTCTTC. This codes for CASSLFRQVEINEQFF.

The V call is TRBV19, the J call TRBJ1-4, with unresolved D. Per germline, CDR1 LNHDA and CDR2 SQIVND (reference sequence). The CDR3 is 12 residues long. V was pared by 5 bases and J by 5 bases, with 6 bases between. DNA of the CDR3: TGTGCCAGTAGTTCCTCGAATGAAAAACTGTTTTTT. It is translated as CASSSSNEKLFF.

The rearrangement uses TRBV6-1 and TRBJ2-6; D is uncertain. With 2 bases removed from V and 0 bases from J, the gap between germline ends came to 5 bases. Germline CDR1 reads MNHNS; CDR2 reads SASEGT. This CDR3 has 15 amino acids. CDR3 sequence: CASSEQSSGANVLTF. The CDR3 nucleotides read TGTGCCAGCAGTGAACAGAGCTCTGGGGCCAACGTCCTGACTTTC.

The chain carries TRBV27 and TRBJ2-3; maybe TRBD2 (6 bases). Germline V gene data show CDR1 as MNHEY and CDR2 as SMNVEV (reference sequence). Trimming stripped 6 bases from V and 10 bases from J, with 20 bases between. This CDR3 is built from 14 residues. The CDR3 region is CASSPNAGGMAQYF. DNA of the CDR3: TGTGCCAGCAGCCCCAACGCGGGCGGGATGGCGCAGTATTTT.

For the CDR3, the DNA is TGTGCCACCTCGCCTAGCGGGGGGGCAGATACGCAGTATTTT. Its translation is CATSPSGGADTQYF. V and J are TRBV2 and TRBJ2-3; 12 bases agree with TRBD2. CDR1 and CDR2 (germline): SNHLY, FYNNEI. The V and J ends lost 10 bases and 4 bases, in that order; junction bases with no gene match: 6. The CDR3 consists of 14 residues. The full variable domain, in which reference TRBV2 and TRBJ2-3 provide the parts outside the CDR3, is EPEVTQTPSHQVTQMGQEVILRCVPISNHLYFYWYRQILGQKVEFLVSFYNNEISEKSEIFDDQFSVERPDGSNFTLKIRSTKLEDSAMYFCATSPSGGADTQYFGPGTRLTVL.

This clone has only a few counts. In DNA, the CDR3 is TGTGCCAGCAGTAAGACTAGCGGGAGGGTTGAGCAGTTCTTC. As protein: CASSKTSGRVEQFF. The J gene is TRBJ2-1, the V gene TRBV28, with 14 bases matching TRBD2. Germline CDR1 reads MDHEN; CDR2 reads SYDVKM. The ends lost 5 bases at V and 9 bases at J; junction bases unmatched: 3. CDR3 size: 14 residues.

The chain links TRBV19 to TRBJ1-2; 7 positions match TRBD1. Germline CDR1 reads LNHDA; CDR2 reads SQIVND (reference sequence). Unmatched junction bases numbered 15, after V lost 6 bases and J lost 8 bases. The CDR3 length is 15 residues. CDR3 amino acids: CASSASRQGGRGYTF. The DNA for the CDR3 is TGTGCCAGTAGCGCAAGCCGACAGGGCGGTCGAGGCTACACCTTC.

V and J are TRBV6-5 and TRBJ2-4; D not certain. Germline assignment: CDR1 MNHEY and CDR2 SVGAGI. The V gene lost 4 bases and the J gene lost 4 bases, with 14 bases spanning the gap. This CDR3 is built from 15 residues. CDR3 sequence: CASSSGPQLKNIQYF. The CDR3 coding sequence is TGTGCCAGCAGTTCAGGACCTCAGCTAAAAAACATTCAGTACTTC.

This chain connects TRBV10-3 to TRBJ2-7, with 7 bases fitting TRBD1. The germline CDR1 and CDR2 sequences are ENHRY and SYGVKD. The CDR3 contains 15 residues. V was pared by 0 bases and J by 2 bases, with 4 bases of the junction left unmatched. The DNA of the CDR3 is TGTGCCATCAGTGAGTCGAGAGGGGGCCCCTACGAGCAGTACTTC. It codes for CAISESRGGPYEQYF.

The CDR3, as DNA: TGTGCCAGCAGCTGGTCTCGGGGCCATGAGCAGTTCTTC. Translation gives CASSWSRGHEQFF. The rearrangement uses TRBV5-8 and TRBJ2-1; the D gene could be TRBD1 or TRBD2 (5 bases each). Germline values: CDR1 SGHTS, CDR2 YDEGEE. The germline V and J ends were trimmed by 3 bases and 8 bases, with 12 bases remaining between them. CDR3 length: 13 residues.